Following are 9 T cell receptor beta chains from one sample sequenced in a study of human T cells and chemical hapten exposure. TCRdb reprocessed the RACE reads via MiXCR and lists one record per CDR3 protein. The table records about 110,000 distinct CDR3 sequences, roughly a tenth of them present only once. The time point was: patch test 2, 6 weeks after DPC sensitization. Treatment reported: therapeutic diphenylcyclopropenone sensitization with weekly scalp DPC. The specimen comprised whole blood, sampled in connection with sensitization to the hapten diphenylcyclopropenone (DPC). Source of these receptors: a middle-aged woman with alopecia areata. Some clones in this sample may be carry-over from other donors' samples.

This clonotype was counted a few times. This rearrangement joins TRBV30 to TRBJ1-6, with TRBD1 matching over 8 bases. The J segment lost 4 bases and the V segment lost 3 bases, leaving 5 bases of the junction unmatched. Germline CDR1 is GTSNPN and CDR2 is SVGIG (reference sequence). The CDR3 covers 15 residues. Written as DNA, the CDR3 is TGTGCCTGGAGAGGACAGGGATCGTATAATTCACCCCTCCACTTT. Amino acid sequence: CAWRGQGSYNSPLHF.

A note on this clonotype: Its ends do not fully match the called genes, so a read error is possible. The V gene is TRBV7-9, the J gene TRBJ1-1; the D is unclear. There are 14 residues in the CDR3. Germline lookup yields CDR1 SEHNR and CDR2 FQNEAQ (reference sequence). Written as DNA, the CDR3 is TGTGTCAGCAGCCTCGTCCAGAGGGCAACTGAAGCTTTCTTT. Residues: CVSSLVQRATEAFF.

This clonotype has ten or more counts. The chain uses TRBV5-4 and TRBJ1-1, with 7 bases aligning to TRBD1. Trimming at V came to 6 bases and at J to 1 base, leaving 9 bases not matched to a gene. The CDR3 has 15 amino acids. Germline-derived CDR1 and CDR2 are SGHNT and YYREEE (reference sequence). CDR3 protein: CASNSPTGANTEAFF. The CDR3 nucleotides read TGTGCCAGCAACTCACCCACAGGGGCGAACACTGAAGCTTTCTTT. Full variable domain (missing parts from reference TRBV5-4 and TRBJ1-1): ETGVTQSPTHLIKTRGQQVTLRCSSQSGHNTVSWYQQALGQGPQFIFQYYREEENGRGNFPPRFSGLQFPNYSSELNVNALELDDSALYLCASNSPTGANTEAFFGQGTRLTVV.

This clonotype has a handful of counts. This chain links TRBV5-1 with TRBJ2-5; no clear D gene. The CDR3 consists of 14 residues. V shed 1 base and J shed 4 bases, with 11 bases lying between them. Germline V gives CDR1 SGHRS, CDR2 YFSETQ. CDR3 DNA: TGCGCCAGCAGCTTGAGTACTACGGGAGAGACCCAGTACTTC. Translating gives CASSLSTTGETQYF.

The V gene is TRBV20-1, the J gene TRBJ1-3; the D gene is possibly TRBD1 (5 bases). The CDR3 extends over 16 amino acids. Trimming removed 0 bases from V and 8 bases from J, with 20 bases in between. Germline V gives CDR1 DFQATT, CDR2 SNEGSKA (reference sequence). CDR3 coding DNA: TGCAGTGCTAGAGATATGGGGAACACCATAGGGGACACCATATATTTT. It codes for CSARDMGNTIGDTIYF.

This chain links TRBV2 with TRBJ2-2, with TRBD2 matching 8 bases. The CDR3 runs 14 residues. In germline, CDR1 is SNHLY, CDR2 FYNNEI. With V trimmed by 8 bases and J by 4 bases, 6 bases remained unmatched. The DNA of the CDR3 is TGTGCCAGCGTCGGGGGGGCAGGCACCGGGGAGCTGTTTTTT. It codes for CASVGGAGTGELFF.

This clonotype appeared many times. The V and J genes are TRBV6-5 and TRBJ1-1; D gene uncertain. V shed 6 bases and J shed 4 bases, with 15 bases lying between them. CDR3 length: 14 amino acids. The germline gives CDR1 MNHEY, CDR2 SVGAGI. The CDR3 loop reads CASSQLRSSTEAFF. In DNA form, the CDR3 reads TGTGCCAGCAGCCAACTCAGGTCAAGCACTGAAGCTTTCTTT.

This clonotype has ten or more counts. This chain links TRBV20-1 with TRBJ1-5; D is unclear. V lost 3 bases and J lost 5, with 14 bases in between. Looked up from germline, CDR1 is DFQATT and CDR2 is SNEGSKA (reference sequence). This CDR3 contains 14 residues. CDR3 nucleotides: TGCAGTGCTAGCGCGCAAGCCCGCGATCAGCCCCAGCATTTT. Its protein is CSASAQARDQPQHF.

This clonotype was counted only a few times. The chain combines TRBV19 with TRBJ2-7; 9 bases fit TRBD1. In germline, CDR1 is LNHDA, CDR2 SQIVND (reference sequence). CDR3 length: 14 amino acids. V shed 6 bases and J 5 bases; nucleotides not matched to a gene: 8. For the CDR3, the DNA is TGTGCCAGTAGCGACCGGGACAGGGACCACGAGCAGTACTTC. It codes for CASSDRDRDHEQYF.